This TCR beta chain derives from a study of T cell changes during pregnancy in multiple sclerosis. Some clones are missing from TCRdb's copy, which holds only in-frame ones; the method was immunoSEQ multiplex PCR. The table has some 60,000 clones, around 93% seen once; the top ten hold 0.36%. CDR3 length equals 15 residues. CDR1 is SGHRS and CDR2 is YFSETQ in the germline V gene. V lost 0 bases and J lost 6, with 10 bases in between. This receptor was obtained from a female donor with multiple sclerosis, enrolled in a pregnancy study. The V gene is TRBV5-1, the J gene TRBJ1-6; D call uncertain. This specimen was CD4+ T cells from peripheral blood mononuclear cells, taken before pregnancy. The CDR3 protein is CASSLGGSLNSPLHF. For the CDR3, the DNA is TGCGCCAGCAGCTTGGGCGGATCTCTTAATTCACCCCTCCACTTT.